The present TCR beta chain was sequenced within a study of blood T cell repertoires in COVID-19 (dated by TCRdb to the early 2020s). Some background on the complete study: The collaborator samples originated in the United States, Italy and Spain and spanned the acute and convalescent phases of COVID-19. The prospective study material was composed of cDNA or gDNA derived from T cells, B-cell-depleted T cells, or PBMCs. Subjects who had been exposed to COVID-19, were actively infected with it, or had recovered from it provided the deeply sampled blood TCRbeta repertoires that made up the dataset. A freely available public database, intended as a resource for researchers studying the immune response to SARS-CoV-2, is where the repertoires were released. Samples were obtained from the ongoing ImmuneRACE study (first 160 participants) and from 1,254 subjects provided by 6 global collaborators. A de-identified subject ID, COVID-19 status, age in years and sex were almost always included in the sample metadata. Where HLA class I and class II types were available, the types were taken from metadata supplied by the sample provider, not from assay-based typing. On the study overall, not on this receptor specifically: How much clinical and demographic metadata was included differed by source and by participant, and the metadata was provided uncurated.

Collaborating institutions collected whole blood in K2EDTA tubes following their own protocols. For TCRbeta analysis, collaborator samples were shipped as frozen whole blood, as isolated PBMCs, or as DNA extracted from either sample type. Concerning this clone: There is no known antigen for this receptor. No base quality values were provided; no much bigger clone lies one nucleotide off.

The CDR3 sequence holds 17 residues, the cysteine and phenylalanine included. Only the CDR3 region is kept as DNA, spanning 51 bases read in frame from base 1. Sequences SEHNR (CDR1) and FQNEAQ (CDR2) are obtained from the germline V gene (reference sequence). Clipping removes 5 bases from V and 7 bases from J, with 14 as the unmatched junction base count. TCRbeta CDR3 regions were amplified from genomic DNA using the immunoSEQ Assay, a bias-controlled multiplex PCR. The source study handled its data this way. Nucleated cell counts per sample were estimated from amplification of reference gene primers within the assay. Sequence reads were collapsed and filtered to measure the absolute abundance of every unique TCRbeta CDR3 rearrangement. For each sample, productive Simpson clonality was calculated as the square root of Simpson's diversity index over productive rearrangements. TCRdb mirrors the immuneACCESS table, restricted to in-frame sequences. Some clones are absent from its copies; in checked studies, under half trace to an unresolved V gene, and the reason for the others is unknown. From that table come the V and J calls and clone size; the DNA was used to work out D and trimming. The sample table shows 80,000 or so clones, and roughly 80% are seen once. Of the sample, less than 20% is held by the ten largest clones.

This TCR came from a woman aged 80 or over with acute or convalescent COVID-19. The rearrangement combines TRBV7-9 with TRBJ2-1, and 10 junction bases match TRBD1. The sample consisted of peripheral blood. The CDR3 region has the sequence CASSPPLRDRGQNEQFF. The DNA sequence is given as TGTGCCAGCAGCCCTCCTCTTCGGGACAGGGGACAGAATGAGCAGTTCTTC.